This T cell receptor beta chain was recovered during a study of early T cells in non-severe SARS-CoV-2 infection. About the study: Chains stayed unpaired after sequencing of bulk RNA from unsorted whole blood.

Germline V CDR1 and CDR2: SGHDT, YYEEEE. J gave up 4 bases and V 5 bases, and 10 bases lay outside the gene matches. The CDR3 consists of 15 residues. Study-level points and caveats: Anti-spike CD8 specificities were favored by VDJdb matching, whose results missed private and CD4 specificities.

Each single cDNA molecule received a unique molecular identifier. TCRdb recomputed calls from the 5' RACE reads with MiXCR, one row per CDR3 protein. The profile covers more than 45,000 distinct CDR3 sequences, with around 12% appearing a single time and under 4% taken by the ten largest. This clonotype was counted ten times or more. Antigen specificity is unknown. Sequencing was done on a sample of whole blood. This chain connects TRBV5-6 to TRBJ1-2, with 8 positions matching TRBD1. The TCR originated in an adult who was a healthcare worker with PCR-confirmed SARS-CoV-2 infection or an uninfected control (not recorded which). The CDR3 is CASRLLQGAGYGYTF. The CDR3 region has the DNA TGTGCCAGCAGGCTACTCCAGGGGGCGGGCTATGGCTACACCTTC.